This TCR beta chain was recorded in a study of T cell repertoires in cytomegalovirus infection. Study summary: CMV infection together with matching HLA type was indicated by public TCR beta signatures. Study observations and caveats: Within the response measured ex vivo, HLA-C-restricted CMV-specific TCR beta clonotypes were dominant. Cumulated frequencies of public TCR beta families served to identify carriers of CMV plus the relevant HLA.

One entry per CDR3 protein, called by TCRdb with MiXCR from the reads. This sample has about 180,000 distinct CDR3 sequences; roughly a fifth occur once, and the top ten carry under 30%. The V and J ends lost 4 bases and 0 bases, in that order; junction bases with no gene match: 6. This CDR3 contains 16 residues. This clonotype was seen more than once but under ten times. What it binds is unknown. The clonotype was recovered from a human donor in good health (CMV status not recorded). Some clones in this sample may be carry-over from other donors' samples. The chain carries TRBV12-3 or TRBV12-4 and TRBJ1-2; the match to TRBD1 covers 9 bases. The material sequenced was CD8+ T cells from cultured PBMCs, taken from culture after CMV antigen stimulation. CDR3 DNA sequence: TGTGCCAGCAGTTCTACAGGACAGGGGCCTAACTATGGCTACACCTTC. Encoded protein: CASSSTGQGPNYGYTF.